Listed below are T cell receptor beta chains from one sample, sequenced in a study of response to subunit inactivated influenza vaccine. TCRdb called the RT-PCR reads again in MiXCR, with one record for every CDR3 protein. The table lists hundreds of thousands of distinct CDR3 sequences, more than 15% of them singletons, with less than 4% in the top ten. The specimen was CD4+ T cells sorted from PBMCs, collected 23 months after vaccination. The source of these receptors is a man between 50 and 75 years old who received an inactivated influenza vaccine. CDR3s include the opening cysteine and the closing phenylalanine or tryptophan. The D gene is left open where the match is weak. Expanded clones are given a class, and other clones once, few, many or no size at all.

v_gene,abundance,j_gene,d_gene,CDR3aa,CDR3nt
TRBV11-2,NA,TRBJ2-5,NA,CASSLARGLNQETQYF,TGTGCCAGCAGCTTAGCGAGAGGCTTAAACCAAGAGACCCAGTACTTC
TRBV28,few,TRBJ2-3,TRBD1,CASLGTGWGPNTDTQYF,TGTGCCAGCCTCGGGACAGGGTGGGGCCCTAACACAGATACGCAGTATTTT
TRBV20-1,few,TRBJ1-1,TRBD1,CSAMKGAGTEAFF,TGCAGTGCTATGAAGGGGGCAGGAACTGAAGCTTTCTTT
TRBV12-3/TRBV12-4,NA,TRBJ1-5,NA,CASSFGSIQGRQPQHF,TGTGCCAGCAGTTTTGGGTCGATACAGGGTCGTCAGCCCCAGCATTTT
TRBV5-1,NA,TRBJ2-7,NA,CASSFSPQVLSEQYF,TGCGCCAGCAGTTTTTCCCCGCAGGTTCTATCCGAGCAGTACTTC
TRBV20-1,few,TRBJ2-7,TRBD1,CSARGQLYEQYF,TGCAGTGCTAGGGGACAGCTCTACGAGCAGTACTTC
TRBV20-1,NA,TRBJ2-3,TRBD2,CSASWEREGSTDTQYF,TGCAGTGCTAGTTGGGAGCGGGAGGGAAGCACAGATACGCAGTATTTT
TRBV6-1,few,TRBJ1-5,NA,CATREHRDSNQPQHF,TGTGCCACAAGAGAACACAGGGATAGCAATCAGCCCCAGCATTTT
TRBV4-3,NA,TRBJ1-4,NA,CASSPGGSGGEKLFF,TGCGCCAGCAGCCCTGGGGGGTCAGGAGGAGAAAAACTGTTTTTT
TRBV25-1,few,TRBJ2-3,NA,CASRSTYF,TGTGCCAGCAGATCGACGTATTTT
TRBV7-2,few,TRBJ1-6,NA,CASSLSQNGSPLHF,TGTGCCAGCAGCTTGTCTCAAAACGGTTCACCCCTCCACTTT
TRBV18,NA,TRBJ1-1,NA,CASSPSDTMNTEAFF,TGTGCCAGCTCACCGAGCGACACTATGAACACTGAAGCTTTCTTT
TRBV6-2/TRBV6-3,few,TRBJ2-7,NA,CASSSPAGSGQYF,TGTGCCAGCAGCTCCCCCGCAGGGTCCGGGCAGTACTTC
TRBV29-1,few,TRBJ2-1,TRBD2,CSVLAGGPEGEQFF,TGCAGCGTTCTAGCGGGAGGGCCAGAGGGTGAGCAGTTCTTC
TRBV28,many,TRBJ2-7,NA,CASGYRGGSYEQYF,TGTGCCAGCGGATACAGGGGAGGCTCCTACGAGCAGTACTTC
TRBV12-3/TRBV12-4,many,TRBJ2-5,NA,CASSFFGETQYF,TGTGCCAGCAGTTTTTTTGGCGAGACCCAGTACTTC
TRBV30,few,TRBJ1-1,NA,CAWSRDRGRTEAFF,TGTGCCTGGAGTCGGGACCGGGGCAGGACTGAAGCTTTCTTT
TRBV3-1,NA,TRBJ2-1,TRBD1,CASSQDSTGAAEQFF,TGTGCCAGCAGCCAAGACTCGACAGGGGCCGCTGAGCAGTTCTTC
TRBV27,NA,TRBJ2-1,TRBD2,CASSPLRTSGTSGRKVEQFF,TGTGCCAGCAGTCCACTGAGGACAAGCGGGACTAGCGGGAGAAAAGTTGAGCAGTTCTTC
TRBV7-8,once,TRBJ2-7,TRBD1,CASSSTIRDRAYEQYF,TGTGCCAGCAGTTCTACGATCCGGGACAGGGCCTACGAGCAGTACTTC
TRBV5-1,NA,TRBJ1-2,TRBD1,CASSRTSGTGAYGYTF,TGCGCCAGCAGCCGAACTTCCGGGACAGGGGCTTATGGCTACACCTTC
TRBV28,few,TRBJ1-6,NA,CASREVYDSPLHF,TGTGCCAGCAGGGAGGTCTATGATTCACCCCTCCACTTT
TRBV6-1,few,TRBJ2-3,TRBD2,CASKRLAGVNTDTQYF,TGTGCCAGCAAGAGACTAGCGGGAGTCAACACAGATACGCAGTATTTT
TRBV5-1,NA,TRBJ2-1,NA,CASSSYSSYNEQFF,TGCGCCAGCAGCTCCTACTCATCCTACAATGAGCAGTTCTTC
TRBV27,few,TRBJ1-6,NA,CASRLTSGFGNSPLHF,TGTGCCAGCAGACTTACGTCGGGCTTCGGAAATTCACCCCTCCACTTT
TRBV20-1,few,TRBJ2-7,NA,CSAYLTGRGRREQYF,TGCAGTGCTTACCTAACCGGCAGGGGAAGGCGCGAGCAGTACTTC